This T cell receptor beta chain was recorded in a study of shared clonotypes between healthy human individuals. As concerns this clone: Its target is unknown.

The study's findings and limits: Inspection by rarefaction showed sorted-subset sequencing to be incomplete despite large depth. Richness estimates generally favored naive over memory subsets. Limited genetic and exposure-history diversity came from having few donors.

Profiled with immunoSEQ multiplex PCR; TCRdb holds only in-frame clones, not every one. The sample lists around 640,000 clones, about 95% occurring once. CD45RO-negative, CCR7-positively selected cells formed the naive CD8 fraction, excluding terminally differentiated effector memory CD45RA+ cells. Donors comprised only Caucasian adults living in Nashville, Tennessee. This CDR3 comprises 14 residues. CDR1 and CDR2 (germline): MDHEN, SYDVKM. The V end was cut by 2 bases, the J end by 5 bases, with 13 bases between. Sequenced input: naive CD8+ T cells sorted from blood. V usage is TRBV28 and J usage is TRBJ2-7; D call uncertain. The receptor comes from a woman younger than 45 in good health. The CDR3 region is CASSLAIMGNEQYF. The CDR3 DNA is TGTGCCAGCAGTTTAGCGATTATGGGGAACGAGCAGTACTTC.